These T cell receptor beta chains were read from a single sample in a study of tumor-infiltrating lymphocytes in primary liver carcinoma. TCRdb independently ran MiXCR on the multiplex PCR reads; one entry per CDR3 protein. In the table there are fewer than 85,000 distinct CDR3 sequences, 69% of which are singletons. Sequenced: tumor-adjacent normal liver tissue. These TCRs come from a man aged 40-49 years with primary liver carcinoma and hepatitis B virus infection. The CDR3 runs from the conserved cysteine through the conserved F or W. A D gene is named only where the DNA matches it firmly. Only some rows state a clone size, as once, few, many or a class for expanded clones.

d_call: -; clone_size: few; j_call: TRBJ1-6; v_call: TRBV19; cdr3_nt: TGTGCCAGTAAGGAGAAGGGGAGCTCCTATAATTCACCCCTCCACTTT; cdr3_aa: CASKEKGSSYNSPLHF
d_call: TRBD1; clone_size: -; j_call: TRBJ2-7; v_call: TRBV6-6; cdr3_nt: TGTGCCAGCAGTCCGCGACAGGGACCGTTCTACGAGCAGTACTTC; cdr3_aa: CASSPRQGPFYEQYF
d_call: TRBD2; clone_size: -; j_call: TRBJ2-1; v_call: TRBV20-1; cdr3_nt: TGCAGTGCTAGGCGCGGGGGGGCCGGCAATGAGCAGTTCTTC; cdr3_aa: CSARRGGAGNEQFF
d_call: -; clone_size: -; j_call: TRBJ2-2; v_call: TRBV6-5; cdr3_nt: TGTGCCAGTAGTACGAAACTGCGAGGGAGGGGGGAGCTGTTTTTT; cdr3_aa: CASSTKLRGRGELFF
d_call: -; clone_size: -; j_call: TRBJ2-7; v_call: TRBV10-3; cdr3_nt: TGTGCAATCAGTGAAGCAGGGCAAGAGCAGCACTTC; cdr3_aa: CAISEAGQEQHF
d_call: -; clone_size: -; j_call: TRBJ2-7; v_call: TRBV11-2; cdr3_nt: TGTGCCAGCAGCACCGGAGGGGCTAGCGAACAGTACTTC; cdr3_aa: CASSTGGASEQYF
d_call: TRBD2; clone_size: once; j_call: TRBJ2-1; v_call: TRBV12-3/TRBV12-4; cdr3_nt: TGTGTCAGCAGTTTTCGGGGAGGGCCCAATGAGCAGCTCTTC; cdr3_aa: CVSSFRGGPNEQLF
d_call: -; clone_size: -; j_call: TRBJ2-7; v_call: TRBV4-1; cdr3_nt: TGCGTCAGCAGCCCTGGCTGTTGGTACGAGCAGTACTTC; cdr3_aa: CVSSPGCWYEQYF
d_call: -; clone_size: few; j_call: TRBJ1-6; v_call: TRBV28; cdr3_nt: TGTGCCAGCAGTTTACAAGGTTCACCCCTCCACTTT; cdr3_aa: CASSLQGSPLHF
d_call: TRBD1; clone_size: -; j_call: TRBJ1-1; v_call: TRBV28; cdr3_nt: TGTACCAGCACCTCGGGACAGACGAACACTGAAGCTCTCTTT; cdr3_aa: CTSTSGQTNTEALF
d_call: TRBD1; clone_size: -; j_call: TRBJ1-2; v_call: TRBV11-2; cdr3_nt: TGTGTCAGCAGCTTGGGGACAGGGCGATTTGGCTACACTTTC; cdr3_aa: CVSSLGTGRFGYTF
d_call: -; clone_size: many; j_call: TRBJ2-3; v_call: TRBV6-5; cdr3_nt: TGTGCCAGCAGTTCCCGCGGGCAGCCGAGGGGCCCAGATACGCAGTATTTT; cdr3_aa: CASSSRGQPRGPDTQYF
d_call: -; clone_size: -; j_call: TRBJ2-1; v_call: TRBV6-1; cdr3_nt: TGTGCCAGCAGCGGAAGATCGGGACCTGGCTACAATGAGCAGTTCTTC; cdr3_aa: CASSGRSGPGYNEQFF
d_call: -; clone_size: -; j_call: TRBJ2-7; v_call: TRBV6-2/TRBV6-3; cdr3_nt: TGTGCCAGCAGTTTAGGGCGTATGGAAACCTACGAGCTGTACTTC; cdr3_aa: CASSLGRMETYELYF
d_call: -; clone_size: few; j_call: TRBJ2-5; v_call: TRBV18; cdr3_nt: TGTGCCAGCTCACCAATGGCAGAGACCCAGTACTTC; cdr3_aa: CASSPMAETQYF
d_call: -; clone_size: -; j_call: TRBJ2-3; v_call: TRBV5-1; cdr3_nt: TGTGCCAGCAGCTTGAACGGCAGGGGAAGCACAGTTACGCAGTATTTT; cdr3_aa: CASSLNGRGSTVTQYF
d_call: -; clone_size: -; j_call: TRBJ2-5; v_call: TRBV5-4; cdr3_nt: TGTGCCATCAGCTCGCCGACGGCCCAAGAGACCCAGTATTTC; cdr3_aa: CAISSPTAQETQYF
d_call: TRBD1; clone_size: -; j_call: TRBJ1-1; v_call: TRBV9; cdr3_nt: TGTGCCAGCAGCGTGACAGGGAGAGCGGGACCGGACACTGAAGCTTTCTTT; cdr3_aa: CASSVTGRAGPDTEAFF
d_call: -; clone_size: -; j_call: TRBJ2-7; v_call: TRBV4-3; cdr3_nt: TGCGCCAGCAACCAAGATAGTTCGACCAAGCAGTACTTC; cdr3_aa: CASNQDSSTKQYF
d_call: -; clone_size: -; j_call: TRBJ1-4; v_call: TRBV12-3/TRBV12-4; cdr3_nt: TGTGCCAGCATTTTAGCGGGAACTGAAAAACTGTTTTTT; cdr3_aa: CASILAGTEKLFF
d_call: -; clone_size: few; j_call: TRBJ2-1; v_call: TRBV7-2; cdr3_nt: TGTGCCAGCAGCTTAGGTTGGGACCCATCTCAAAATGAGCAGTTCTTC; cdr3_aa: CASSLGWDPSQNEQFF
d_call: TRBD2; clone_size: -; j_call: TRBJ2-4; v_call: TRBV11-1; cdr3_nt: TGTACCAGCAGCTCTCCCGGAACTAGCGGGACCAAAAACATTCGGTACTTC; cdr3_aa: CTSSSPGTSGTKNIRYF
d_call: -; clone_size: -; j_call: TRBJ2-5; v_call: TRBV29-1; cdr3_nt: TGCAGCGTTATTGTGTCCTTAGGCGGGCGGAGTTTAGAGACCCAGTACTTC; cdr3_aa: CSVIVSLGGRSLETQYF
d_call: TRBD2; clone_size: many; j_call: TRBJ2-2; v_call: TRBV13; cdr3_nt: TGTGCCAGCAGCTTAGCGCGGGAGGTTTACACCGGGGAGCTGTTTTTT; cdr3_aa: CASSLAREVYTGELFF
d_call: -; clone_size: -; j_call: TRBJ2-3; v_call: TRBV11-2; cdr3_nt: TGTGCCGACAGCTTCTACGGGGGTAGCGCAGATACGCAGTATTTT; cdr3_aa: CADSFYGGSADTQYF
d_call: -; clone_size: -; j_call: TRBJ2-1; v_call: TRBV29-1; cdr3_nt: TGCAACGTTGAACCTATCGGGAGTTTGAATGAGCAGTTCTTC; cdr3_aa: CNVEPIGSLNEQFF
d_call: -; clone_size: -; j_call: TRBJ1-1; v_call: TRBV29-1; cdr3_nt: TGCAGAGTTGAAGTGAGGTGGGGAATGAACACTGAAGCTTTCTTT; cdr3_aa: CRVEVRWGMNTEAFF